This T cell receptor beta chain was captured by sequencing in a study of shared clonotypes between healthy human individuals (dated by TCRdb to the early 2020s). A note on the overall study: Two women and a few men aged 18 to 49 years were included in the cohort. For each donor, CD4 naive and CD4 memory were each given three plates, CD8 naive was given two plates, and CD8 memory was given one plate. Blood TCR repertoires of about five healthy adults were deeply sequenced to estimate repertoire size and the extent of clonotype sharing between individuals. To increase sequencing depth and limit assay-specific biases, TCR repertoire library preparation and sequencing were carried out by different laboratories using diverse techniques. Each donor's leukapheresis produced roughly between roughly 0.85 and 10 billion PBMCs.

Using the deep immunoSEQ assay, multiplex PCR amplified TCR CDR3 regions from genomic DNA. Extracted genomic DNA from each cell subset was distributed evenly across all wells of several immunoSEQ 96-well plates, and each plate was treated as a replicate. For sorted subsets, 200 ng of genomic DNA, equivalent to 25,000 to 35,000 T cell genomes, went into each replicate PCR. The purified libraries were quantified using a Qubit 3.0 fluorometer, sized with a Bioanalyzer 2100, and then quantified again using the KAPA Library Quantification kit. Each immunoSEQ 96-well plate was sequenced on its own single-read 150-cycle Illumina NextSeq 550 flow cell. The study's processing was this. Because the immunoSEQ output held only junctional sequences and lacked quality scores, the filtering could not match the filtering applied to full-length reads. To assign V/J genes and CDR3, sequences were annotated using PyIR, a Python wrapper for IgBLAST v1.9, with IMGT germline references. Reads were filtered out if the reads had weak V/J assignments (E-value above 1e-6), no CDR3, stop codons, out-of-frame junctions, or ambiguous translated residues. V3J clonotypes were defined by identical inferred V gene, J gene, and CDR3 amino acid sequence. Percentage overlap between repertoires was computed as shared unique clonotypes divided by the size of the smaller repertoire. Repertoire richness was assessed with RTK rarefaction, the Chao1 estimator, and Recon v2.1 estimates of unobserved clonotypes. For all TCRbeta clonotypes obtained by the gDNA method from a few donors, generation probabilities were computed with OLGA. TCRdb holds this immuneACCESS table with in-frame rearrangements only. Some clones are missing; in checked studies, unresolved V genes explain under half, and the rest has no known cause. V, J and clone size were drawn from that table, and D and trimming were deduced from the DNA. Here the sample has a few million clones; approximately 95% occur a single time. The ten largest account for about 0.39% of the sample.

To note about this clone: Its antigen target is currently unknown. The sample holds no much larger clone one base away, and base qualities are not on file.

What the authors observed across the whole study: Incomplete sequencing was indicated by rarefaction of sorted-subset datasets, despite the large sequencing depth. Sampling was restricted to blood, and TCR repertoires in tissue are likely to differ from TCR repertoires in blood. Because the study included only a small number of donors, the genetic and exposure-history diversity represented was limited. Compared with non-shared clonotypes, clonotypes shared by all four sorted-subset donors had higher generation probabilities. Naive subsets generally had larger estimated clonotype richness than memory subsets. Based on pairwise subsampling, the degree of clonotype sharing among donors was expected to be affected by sequencing depth. Across a handful of donors, approximately 4.6% of naive CD4, 3% to 4% of naive CD8, 2% to 2.5% of memory CD4, and approximately 0.42% of memory CD8 clonotypes were shared.

Donors were healthy HIV-negative adults with no recently reported acute infections or vaccinations. Only Caucasian adults living in Nashville, Tennessee, USA were represented among the donors. CD4+ T cells were enriched through magnetic negative selection, after which naive cells were positively selected on CD45RA and the remaining negative fraction served as the memory subset. Blood was obtained by leukapheresis, after which PBMCs were separated by Ficoll-Histopaque density gradient centrifugation and cryopreserved in liquid nitrogen vapor phase. Purity and quantity of every magnetically sorted T cell population were checked by analytical flow cytometry. From each sorted fraction, genomic DNA was isolated and quantified by UV absorbance on a Nanodrop 2000c. The receptor was derived from a man aged 18 to 30 in good health. Some clones in this sample may be carry-over from other donors' samples. The source material was naive CD4+ T cells from PBMCs. Reading the label with the study, this specimen's cell subset or site is: CD45RA+ positively selected.

Read as DNA, the sequence is TGTGCCAGCAGCGTAGTAGGGAATCGGGCTAACACCGGGGAGCTGTTTTTT. It is translated as CASSVVGNRANTGELFF. The chain is encoded by TRBV9 joined to TRBJ2-2, with no reliable assignment of the D segment. V is reduced by 0 bases and J by 2 bases, leaving a spacing of 14 bases between them. There are 17 amino acids in the CDR3, from cysteine to phenylalanine inclusive. Kept here is only the CDR3 DNA, which spans 51 bases and is read in frame from base 1. CDR1 and CDR2 are drawn from the germline V gene: SGDLS, YYNGEE.